This T cell receptor beta chain derives from a study of control samples from healthy donors and cancer patients. The CDR3 length is 17 residues. Sequenced by immunoSEQ multiplex PCR; TCRdb stores in-frame clones only, minus some. In the table there are about 130,000 clones, roughly 92% of which are singletons. This clone appeared once. Sequenced material: PBMCs. The chain joins TRBV21-1 to TRBJ2-7. TRBV21-1 is listed as a pseudogene. The TCR was taken from a man older than 75 with head and neck cancer. CDR3 nucleotide sequence: TGTGCCAGCAGCGGAGGGGGGGCGACAGGGCCGACGCGCGAGCAGTACTTC. Translating gives CASSGGGATGPTREQYF.